This T cell receptor beta chain originates from a study of blood T cell repertoires in COVID-19. For the study at large: Researchers got acute and convalescent COVID-19 samples from the United States, Italy and Spain.

Measured with immunoSEQ multiplex PCR; TCRdb has only the in-frame clones, and not every one. The repertoire includes more than 300,000 clones, 80% to 90% of them detected once, and 6.4% sits in the top ten. In germline, CDR1 is LNHDA, CDR2 SQIVND (reference sequence). Unmatched junction bases numbered 7, after V lost 6 bases and J lost 8 bases. The CDR3 is 14 residues long. V and J are TRBV19 and TRBJ1-2, with 12 bases matching TRBD1. This receptor was identified in a man younger than 30 who had recovered from COVID-19. Material: peripheral blood. CDR3 sequence (DNA): TGTGCCAGTAGAAAGGGACAGGGGGCTTGGGGCTACACCTTC. It encodes CASRKGQGAWGYTF.